Included here is one T cell receptor beta chain sequence, with context. Its antigen is not identified. Germline CDR1 is MNHEY and CDR2 is SMNVEV (reference sequence). Trimming stripped 5 bases from V and 7 bases from J, with 27 bases between. The CDR3 has 19 amino acids. The DNA input per sorted-subset replicate PCR was 150 to 200 ng, corresponding to some 33,000 T cell genomes. The repertoire was sequenced with immunoSEQ multiplex PCR; TCRdb's copy has only in-frame clones and lacks some. This table holds about 2 million clones, roughly 94% found once. The sample comes from a study of shared clonotypes between healthy human individuals. Study-wide results and caveats: Around 4.9% of naive CD4 clonotypes were shared across several donors. Sequencing of the sorted subsets was shown by rarefaction to be incomplete despite large depth.

Sequencing input: naive CD4+ T cells sorted from blood. Subset specified: CD45RA+ positively selected. V is TRBV27 and J is TRBJ1-6, with no clear D. This clonotype was obtained from a young man in good health. CDR3 loop: CASSLLAPERTLGNSPLHF. The CDR3, as DNA: TGTGCCAGCAGTCTCCTGGCCCCTGAACGTACTTTAGGGAATTCACCCCTCCACTTT.